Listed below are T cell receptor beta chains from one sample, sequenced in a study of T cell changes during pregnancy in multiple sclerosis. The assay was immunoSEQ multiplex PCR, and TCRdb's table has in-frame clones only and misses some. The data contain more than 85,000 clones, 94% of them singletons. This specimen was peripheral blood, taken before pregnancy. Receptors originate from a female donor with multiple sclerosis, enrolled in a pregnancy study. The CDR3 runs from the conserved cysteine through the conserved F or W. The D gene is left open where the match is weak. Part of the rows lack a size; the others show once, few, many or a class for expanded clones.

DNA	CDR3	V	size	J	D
TGTGCCAGCAGTTTATCCTGGACAGGGTCCTATGGCTACACCTTC	CASSLSWTGSYGYTF	TRBV27	.	TRBJ1-2	TRBD1
TGTGCCAGCTCACCACGGGCGGGGAGAGAGACCCAGTACTTC	CASSPRAGRETQYF	TRBV18	.	TRBJ2-5	.
TGTGCCTGGAGTGTACGACACGTTAGCAATCAGCCCCAGCATTTT	CAWSVRHVSNQPQHF	TRBV30	.	TRBJ1-5	.
TGCAGCGTTGACAGAATGAACACTGAAGCTTTCTTT	CSVDRMNTEAFF	TRBV29-1	.	TRBJ1-1	.
TGTGCCAGCAGGCCGGGACAGGCGATCTACGAGCAGTACTTC	CASRPGQAIYEQYF	TRBV2	.	TRBJ2-7	TRBD1
TGTGCCAGCAGTTCCCTGACCGGGGGCGAGCAGTACTTC	CASSSLTGGEQYF	TRBV27	once	TRBJ2-7	.
TGCAGCGTCCAGGGGGATACGCAGTATTTT	CSVQGDTQYF	TRBV29-1	.	TRBJ2-3	.
TGTGCCTGGGATACCGGACAGGGACCCTACGAGCAGTACTTC	CAWDTGQGPYEQYF	TRBV30	once	TRBJ2-7	TRBD1
TGCGCCAGCAGCCATGGGGGGGCCGGGGAGCTGTTTTTT	CASSHGGAGELFF	TRBV5-1	.	TRBJ2-2	TRBD2
TGCGCCAGCAGCTTAAACCACCCGGGACAGGGGGTCTTCGAGCAGTACTTC	CASSLNHPGQGVFEQYF	TRBV5-1	.	TRBJ2-7	TRBD1
TGTGCCAGCAGTTCGCTTTTAACGGGAGGATCCACAGATACGCAGTATTTT	CASSSLLTGGSTDTQYF	TRBV27	.	TRBJ2-3	TRBD2
TGCGCCAGCAGCTCACAATGGGGGGACACTGAAGCTTTCTTT	CASSSQWGDTEAFF	TRBV5-1	.	TRBJ1-1	.